Presented here are 3 T cell receptor beta chains from one specimen sequenced in a study of graft-versus-host responses after intestinal transplantation. The repertoire was sequenced with immunoSEQ multiplex PCR; TCRdb's copy has only in-frame clones and lacks some. The data show around 110,000 clones, around nine tenths seen once. These receptors have no known antigen. Sequencing used unstimulated CD4+ T cells sorted from spleen or lymph node cells, obtained before intestinal transplant. Receptors originate from a human donor who received an intestinal transplant.

This clone appeared once. The genes are TRBV6-6 and TRBJ2-1, with 8 positions matching TRBD1. The CDR3 runs to 16 residues. Per the germline V gene, CDR1 is MNHNY and CDR2 is SVGAGI (reference sequence). J was trimmed by 0 bases and V by 3 bases; bases with no gene match: 4. CDR3 protein: CASSYRTGSSYNEQFF. As DNA, the CDR3 is TGTGCCAGCAGTTATAGGACAGGGAGCTCCTACAATGAGCAGTTCTTC.

The count of this clone is one. V is TRBV5-5 and J is TRBJ1-5; D is perhaps TRBD1 (6 bases). Germline V gives CDR1 SGHKS, CDR2 YYEKEE (reference sequence). V was trimmed by 5 bases and J by 4 bases, leaving 13 bases between them. This CDR3 comprises 14 residues. CDR3 loop: CASSPDRRNQPQHF. The DNA for the CDR3 is TGTGCCAGCAGTCCCGACAGGAGAAATCAGCCCCAGCATTTT.

The chain couples TRBV7-2 to TRBJ2-1; D is uncertain. V lost 2 bases to trimming and J lost 7 bases, with 6 bases between them. The CDR3 extends over 12 amino acids. Germline V lookup: CDR1 SGHTA, CDR2 FQGNSA. CDR3 amino acids: CASSLNGNEQFF. The CDR3 DNA is TGTGCCAGCAGCTTAAACGGGAATGAGCAGTTCTTC.